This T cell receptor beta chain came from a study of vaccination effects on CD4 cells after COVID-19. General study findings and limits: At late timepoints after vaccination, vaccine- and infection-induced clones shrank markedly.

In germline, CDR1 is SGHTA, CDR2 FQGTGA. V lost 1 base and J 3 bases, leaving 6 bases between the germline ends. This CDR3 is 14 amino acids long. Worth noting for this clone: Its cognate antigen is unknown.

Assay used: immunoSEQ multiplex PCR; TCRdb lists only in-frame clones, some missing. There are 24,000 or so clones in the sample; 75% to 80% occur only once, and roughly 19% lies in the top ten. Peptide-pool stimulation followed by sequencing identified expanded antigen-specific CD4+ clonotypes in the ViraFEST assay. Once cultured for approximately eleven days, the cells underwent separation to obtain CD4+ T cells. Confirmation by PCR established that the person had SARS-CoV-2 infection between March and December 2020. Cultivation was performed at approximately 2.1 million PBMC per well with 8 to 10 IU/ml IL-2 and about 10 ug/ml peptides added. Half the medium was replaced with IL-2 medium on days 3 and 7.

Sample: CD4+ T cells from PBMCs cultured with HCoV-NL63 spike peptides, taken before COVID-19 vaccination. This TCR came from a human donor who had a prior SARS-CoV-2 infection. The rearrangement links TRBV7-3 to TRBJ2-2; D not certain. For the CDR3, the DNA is TGTGCCAGCAGCTTAATCTCGGACACCGGGGAGCTGTTTTTT. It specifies CASSLISDTGELFF.